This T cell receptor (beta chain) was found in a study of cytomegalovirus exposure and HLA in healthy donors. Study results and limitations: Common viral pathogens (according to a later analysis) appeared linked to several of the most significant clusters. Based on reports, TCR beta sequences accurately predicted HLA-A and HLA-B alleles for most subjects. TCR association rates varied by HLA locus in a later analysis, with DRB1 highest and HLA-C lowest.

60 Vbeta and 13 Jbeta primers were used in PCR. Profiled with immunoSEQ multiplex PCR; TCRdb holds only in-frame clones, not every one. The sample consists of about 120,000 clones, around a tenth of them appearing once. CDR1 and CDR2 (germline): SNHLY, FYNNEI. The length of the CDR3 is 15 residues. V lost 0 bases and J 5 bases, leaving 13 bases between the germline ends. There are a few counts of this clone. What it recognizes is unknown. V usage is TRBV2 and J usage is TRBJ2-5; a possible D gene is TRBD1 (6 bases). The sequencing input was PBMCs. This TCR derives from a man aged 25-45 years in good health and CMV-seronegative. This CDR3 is CASSEALAGEETQYF. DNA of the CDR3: TGTGCCAGCAGTGAAGCGCTTGCAGGGGAGGAGACCCAGTACTTC.